This T cell receptor beta chain was sequenced for a study of blood T cell repertoires in COVID-19. This CDR3 spans 17 amino acids. Germline V gives CDR1 MNHNY, CDR2 SVGAGI (reference sequence). After removal of 5 bases from V and 1 base from J, the junction contained 12 bases not matched to a gene. Measured with immunoSEQ multiplex PCR; TCRdb has only the in-frame clones, and not every one. Among 80,000 to 95,000 clones, 91% were seen once, and the ten largest hold roughly 2%. The chain recombines TRBV6-6 with TRBJ2-5; 8 bases align to TRBD2. Sequences were obtained from peripheral blood. The TCR sequence derives from a human donor with active COVID-19. The donor label of this sample is uncertain. CDR3 region: CASSRPFPGGPQETQYF. The CDR3, as DNA: TGTGCCAGCAGTCGCCCCTTTCCGGGGGGGCCCCAAGAGACCCAGTACTTC.